Below are 3 T cell receptor beta chains sequenced from a single sample in a study of T cell changes during pregnancy in multiple sclerosis. The method was immunoSEQ multiplex PCR; TCRdb's version includes in-frame clones alone and lacks a portion of them. In the table there are about 57,000 clones, around 93% of which are singletons. The sample was peripheral blood, taken after pregnancy. The source is a female donor in good health, enrolled as a control in a pregnancy study.

The genes are TRBV15 and TRBJ2-5; 7 bases are shared with TRBD2. The CDR3 is 14 amino acids. J gave up 10 bases and V 4 bases, and 12 bases lay outside the gene matches. CDR1 and CDR2 from the germline V gene are LNHNV and YYDKDF (reference sequence). The chain's CDR3 is CATSTSGARRDQYF. The CDR3 DNA reads TGTGCCACCAGCACAAGCGGGGCCCGGAGGGACCAGTACTTC.

The chain is built from TRBV10-3 and TRBJ1-1, with 9 bases lining up with TRBD1. Per the germline V gene, CDR1 is ENHRY and CDR2 is SYGVKD. J gave up 6 bases and V 3 bases, and 5 bases lay outside the gene matches. The CDR3 length is 14 residues. The CDR3 here is CAISEPDRGPEAFF. The CDR3, as DNA: TGTGCCATCAGTGAACCGGACAGGGGACCTGAAGCTTTCTTT.

V is TRBV6-6 and J is TRBJ2-7, with 8 bases matching TRBD2. This CDR3 comprises 14 residues. The trim removed 10 bases at V and 0 bases at J, leaving 8 bases unmatched. Looked up from germline, CDR1 is MNHNY and CDR2 is SVGAGI (reference sequence). The CDR3 region is CATRRAGDSYEQYF. The CDR3 DNA is TGTGCCACGCGTCGAGCGGGGGACTCCTACGAGCAGTACTTC.